Given below is one T cell receptor (beta chain) in context. Its antigen remains undetermined. Base qualities are missing; no much larger clone stands one base away. This entry is derived from a study of lymphopenia after photon versus proton radiotherapy (dated by TCRdb to about 2019). About the investigation overall: The immunological effects of photon versus proton radiation therapy were compared in patients with gastrointestinal tumors who developed high-grade lymphopenia. A cohort of under 25 patients with gastrointestinal tumors who received either photon or proton therapy and subsequently developed lymphopenia was included. The goal of the study was to describe how the two radiation modalities differ in their effects on the immune system. What the work shows at the level of the full study, not this receptor alone: The survival association was assessed only in patients who died, and better survival with proton therapy was presented by the authors as a possibility rather than a demonstrated result. During treatment, patients who received photon therapy lost naive T cells and TCR diversity and gained effector/memory populations, whereas patients who received proton therapy remained relatively stable. Across the cohort, among patients who died, a greater drop in TCR diversity after the nadir was inversely correlated with overall survival time. After the lymphocyte count nadir, oligoclonal expansion, especially of CD8+ Temra cells, was observed in photon-treated repertoires, and the drop in diversity was driven by this expansion.

The library was produced with the immunoSEQ multiplex PCR assay. Deep sequencing of rearranged TCR beta loci, alongside multiparametric flow cytometry, was used to profile T cell repertoires. TCRdb obtained this table from immuneACCESS and retained in-frame rearrangements with V and J assigned. These tables miss some clones; where compared with another copy, unresolved V genes account for less than half of the shortfall, and the remainder is unexplained. The sample table contains about 68,000 clones; only one count was recorded for roughly 88% of them. The leading ten clones occupy about 3.1% of the sample. V loses 4 bases of germline sequence and J loses 1 base, and the interval between the two ends is 9 bases. From the cysteine up to the phenylalanine, the CDR3 has a length of 13 residues. The sequence is cut down to CDR3 DNA, 39 bases in frame from base 1. Based on the germline V gene, the CDR1 and CDR2 sequences are SGHRS and YFSETQ.

The TCR originated in a woman between 65 and 79 years old with pancreatic cancer. This material consisted of peripheral blood, taken from a patient treated with photon-based radiotherapy. This sequence uses TRBV5-1 and TRBJ2-7, with the D gene too uncertain to name. The DNA reads TGCGCCAGCAGCGTGAAGGGATCCTACGAGCAGTACTTC. This translates into CASSVKGSYEQYF.